The 8 T cell receptor beta chains below all came from one sample that was sequenced in a study of T cells in Graves' hyperthyroidism and ophthalmopathy. RNA transcripts served as the template for amplifying TCR beta CDR3 regions. The TCR CDR3 was amplified in a first-round RT-PCR using the HTBI primer set. One entry per CDR3 protein, called by TCRdb with MiXCR from the multiplex PCR reads. Found here are about 330,000 distinct CDR3 sequences, roughly 13% of them singletons; the top ten hold almost 35%. The sample taken for sequencing was blood. The source of these receptors is a woman aged 40 to 50 with Graves' ophthalmopathy.

In this sample, this clonotype turned up many times. The V gene is TRBV20-1, the J gene TRBJ2-5; 9 bases agree with TRBD2. Germline CDR1 is DFQATT and CDR2 is SNEGSKA (reference sequence). V lost 3 bases to trimming and J lost 5 bases; unmatched junction nucleotides: 10. The CDR3 sequence is 15 residues long. CDR3 DNA sequence: TGCAGTGCTAGTGGGAGTAGCGGGGGTCAGGAGACCCAGTACTTC. It yields the protein CSASGSSGGQETQYF.

At least ten counts were recorded for this clonotype. The rearrangement uses TRBV12-3 or TRBV12-4 and TRBJ2-1; the D gene is possibly TRBD2 (7 bases). V was cut by 7 bases and J by 5 bases, with 18 bases left in between. The CDR3 runs to 15 residues. CDR3: CASTPRARGHNEQFF. As DNA, the CDR3 is TGTGCCAGCACCCCGAGGGCGCGGGGGCACAATGAGCAGTTCTTC.

This chain connects TRBV10-1 to TRBJ2-2; 8 nucleotides line up with TRBD1. Unmatched junction bases numbered 3, after V lost 3 bases and J lost 6 bases. CDR1 and CDR2 from the germline V gene are WNHNN and SYGVQD (reference sequence). The CDR3 sequence is 14 residues long. The CDR3 DNA follows: TGCGCCAGCAGTGATACAGGGGGTCCCGGGGAGCTGTTTTTT. Translation: CASSDTGGPGELFF.

V usage is TRBV4-2 and J usage is TRBJ2-1; D uncertain. The V end was cut by 0 bases, the J end by 1 base, with 10 bases between. CDR3 length: 16 residues. Germline values: CDR1 LGHNA, CDR2 YNFKEQ. The CDR3 sequence is CASSQDSRDSYNEQFF. For the CDR3, the DNA is TGTGCCAGCAGCCAAGATTCGCGCGATTCCTACAATGAGCAGTTCTTC.

This clonotype has ten or more counts. The J gene is TRBJ2-7, the V gene TRBV11-2; 13 positions match TRBD2. Losses at the gene ends were 5 bases for V and 1 base for J; bases not matched to a gene: 5. There are 16 residues in the CDR3. Germline CDR1 and CDR2: SGHAT and FQNNGV. This chain's CDR3 is CASSALTSGRSYEQYF. The CDR3 nucleotides are TGTGCCAGCAGCGCACTGACTAGCGGGAGGTCCTACGAGCAGTACTTC.

This clonotype was picked up many times. The V call is TRBV24-1, the J call TRBJ2-7; possible D gene TRBD1, 5 bases. CDR1 and CDR2 (germline): KGHDR, SFDVKD. Deletions cut 9 bases from V and 6 bases from J, with 8 bases between. The CDR3 has 10 residues. CDR3 nucleotide sequence: TGTGCCACCCTAAGGGGCGAGCAGTACTTC. Residues: CATLRGEQYF.

This clonotype has just a few counts. The chain links TRBV6-1 to TRBJ2-7; unclear D gene. V shed 8 bases and J shed 2 bases, with 16 bases lying between them. CDR1 MNHNS and CDR2 SASEGT come from the germline V gene. The length of the CDR3 is 14 residues. CDR3 sequence: CASLPEDLPYEQYF. In DNA, the CDR3 is TGTGCCAGCCTCCCCGAGGATCTCCCCTACGAGCAGTACTTC.

The chain couples TRBV5-1 to TRBJ2-1; 11 bases align to TRBD2. Germline assignment: CDR1 SGHRS and CDR2 YFSETQ. V was pared by 2 bases and J by 8 bases, with 6 bases of the junction left unmatched. The CDR3 runs to 15 residues. As DNA, the CDR3 is TGCGCCAGCAGCTTCCTAGCGGGGGGCCCGGATGAGCAGTTCTTC. This codes for CASSFLAGGPDEQFF.